One sample yielded the 31 T cell receptor beta chains listed below, sequenced in a study of T cells in Graves' hyperthyroidism and ophthalmopathy (dated by TCRdb to between 2019 and 2020). Receptors were amplified or captured by multiplex PCR. Sequencing was performed on an Illumina HiSeq 2000. TCR beta CDR3 regions were amplified from RNA transcripts. A first-round RT-PCR of the TCR CDR3 used the HTBI primer set with the Qiagen OneStep RT-PCR kit. TCRdb trimmed the raw reads at Q25, called clones with MiXCR and kept productive beta chains. Rows merge per CDR3 protein into single entries with the most common DNA and genes. The sample records roughly 570,000 distinct CDR3 sequences, 46% of which are singletons. The ten largest clonotypes hold roughly 7.7% of the sample. The specimen sequenced was peripheral blood or thyroid tissue (not recorded which). The receptors were gathered from a woman younger than 35 with Graves' hyperthyroidism.

The table lists this clonotype with many counts. The genes are TRBV7-2 and TRBJ1-4; D is perhaps TRBD1 (5 bases). The CDR3 loop spans 15 amino acids. With 6 bases removed from V and 4 bases from J, the gap between germline ends came to 15 bases. Germline CDR1 SGHTA, CDR2 FQGNSA. CDR3 bases: TGTGCCAGCAGTCCACCGGGACGGAGTAATGAAAAACTGTTTTTT. Translating gives CASSPPGRSNEKLFF. The whole variable domain, remainder taken from reference TRBV7-2 and TRBJ1-4, is GAGVSQSPSNKVTEKGKDVELRCDPISGHTALYWYRQSLGQGLEFLIYFQGNSAPDKSGLPSDRFSAERTGGSVSTLTIQRTQQEDSAVYLCASSPPGRSNEKLFFGSGTQLSVL.

This clonotype was seen more than once but under ten times. Germline and junction disagree at one end, which may indicate a read error. This chain connects TRBV10-3 to TRBJ1-2, with D perhaps matching TRBD1 (6 bases). In germline, CDR1 is ENHRY, CDR2 SYGVKD. The CDR3 is 15 amino acids. The CDR3 DNA reads as TGTGCCAGCAGTTTTTTTCGTCCAGGGGACTATGGCTACACCTTC. It encodes CASSFFRPGDYGYTF.

This clonotype was picked up many times. The CDR3 DNA follows: TGTGCCAGCACTTGGTCTCTATCCGGGGAGCTGTTTTTT. Protein: CASTWSLSGELFF. The gene calls are TRBV6-1 and TRBJ2-2; D call uncertain. CDR1 and CDR2 (germline): MNHNS, SASEGT. The germline V and J ends were trimmed by 7 bases and 6 bases, with 12 bases remaining between them. The CDR3 runs 13 residues.

The genes are TRBV25-1 and TRBJ2-5; 7 bases are a match to TRBD2. The V gene end was trimmed by 4 bases and the J gene end by 2 bases; junction bases not matched to a gene: 10. The CDR3 loop spans 16 amino acids. Germline loops: CDR1 MGHDK, CDR2 SYGVNS. The CDR3, as DNA: TGTGCCAGCAGTGCTAGAGCGGGACGGCAACAAGAGACCCAGTACTTC. This codes for CASSARAGRQQETQYF.

This clonotype has at least ten counts. The V gene is TRBV6-5, the J gene TRBJ1-2; D possibly corresponds to TRBD1 (6 bases). V was clipped by 6 bases and J by 4 bases, with 15 bases between them. This CDR3 is built from 14 residues. The germline CDR1 and CDR2 sequences are MNHEY and SVGAGI. This CDR3 reads CASRSVDRTYGYTF. CDR3 nucleotides: TGTGCCAGCAGATCCGTTGACAGGACCTATGGCTACACCTTC.

The J gene is TRBJ1-4, the V gene TRBV2; D is unresolved. The ends were cut back, 5 bases at V and 7 bases at J, with 17 bases in the middle. This CDR3 region has 15 residues. Germline lookup yields CDR1 SNHLY and CDR2 FYNNEI. The CDR3 nucleotides are TGTGCCAGCAGTCCCGGACTAGCGGGCACTGAAAAACTGTTTTTT. This codes for CASSPGLAGTEKLFF.

This clonotype was recorded once. This rearrangement joins TRBV29-1 to TRBJ2-2; D is perhaps TRBD2 (5 bases). The V and J ends lost 6 bases and 7 bases respectively, with 18 bases between them. Germline V lookup: CDR1 SQVTM, CDR2 ANQGSEA. CDR3 length: 14 amino acids. Here the CDR3 reads CSVDAGNLFGELFF. The CDR3, as DNA: TGCAGCGTAGACGCCGGGAATTTGTTCGGGGAGCTGTTTTTT.

This clonotype was detected only a few times. The rearrangement joins TRBV7-2 to TRBJ2-3, with D possibly being TRBD1 (5 bases). V was clipped by 4 bases and J by 2 bases, with 10 bases between them. Looked up from germline, CDR1 is SGHTA and CDR2 is FQGNSA. This CDR3 contains 14 residues. The CDR3 reads CASSSPTVTDTQYF. CDR3 in DNA: TGTGCCAGCAGCTCACCGACAGTCACAGATACGCAGTATTTT. Combining the CDR3 with reference TRBV7-2 and TRBJ2-3 gives the whole variable domain GAGVSQSPSNKVTEKGKDVELRCDPISGHTALYWYRQSLGQGLEFLIYFQGNSAPDKSGLPSDRFSAERTGGSVSTLTIQRTQQEDSAVYLCASSSPTVTDTQYFGPGTRLTVL.

V usage is TRBV15 and J usage is TRBJ2-6; 11 bases fit TRBD2. The V gene end was trimmed by 3 bases and the J gene end by 5 bases; junction bases not matched to a gene: 3. CDR1 is LNHNV and CDR2 is YYDKDF in the germline V gene (reference sequence). The CDR3 length is 16 residues. DNA for the CDR3: TGTGCCACCAGCAGGGAGACTAGCGGGAGGGCCAACGTCCTGACTTTC. This translates into CATSRETSGRANVLTF.

This sequence joins TRBV29-1 and TRBJ1-1; TRBD1 matches at 7 bases. V lost 0 bases to trimming and J lost 5 bases; unmatched junction nucleotides: 12. CDR1 SQVTM and CDR2 ANQGSEA come from the germline V gene. The CDR3 length is 16 residues. The CDR3 loop is CSVEDRWRTGATEAFF. CDR3 bases: TGCAGCGTTGAAGATCGCTGGCGGACAGGCGCTACTGAAGCTTTCTTT.

The chain recombines TRBV15 with TRBJ1-2; no reliable D call. The CDR3 consists of 8 residues. The germline gives CDR1 LNHNV, CDR2 YYDKDF (reference sequence). V was shortened by 5 bases and J by 8 bases, with 0 bases between the two germline ends. The CDR3 is CATSGYTF. CDR3 sequence (DNA): TGTGCCACCAGCGGCTACACCTTC.

V gene TRBV2 combines with J gene TRBJ2-1, with a weak D call TRBD2 (6 bases). Germline CDR1 and CDR2: SNHLY and FYNNEI. The CDR3 is 13 residues long. V lost 10 bases and J lost 0, with 10 bases in between. For the CDR3, the DNA is TGTGCCATCGCGACTAGCTCCTACAATGAGCAGTTCTTC. Encoded protein: CAIATSSYNEQFF.

The rearrangement uses TRBV20-1 and TRBJ2-7; 11 nucleotides match TRBD2. Germline V gives CDR1 DFQATT, CDR2 SNEGSKA (reference sequence). The CDR3 is 12 residues long. Germline trimming cut 6 bases from V and 7 bases from J; bases unmatched to any gene: 5. The CDR3 DNA follows: TGCAGTGCCCTGAGACTAGCGGGGGAGCAGTACTTC. Amino acids: CSALRLAGEQYF.

This chain's CDR3 is CSYPGGMPQHF. CDR3 nucleotides: TGCAGTTACCCGGGAGGTATGCCCCAGCATTTT. This chain links TRBV20-1 with TRBJ1-5; D gene uncertain. Germline V CDR1 and CDR2: DFQATT, SNEGSKA (reference sequence). Trimming removed 8 bases from V and 9 bases from J, with 14 bases in between. The CDR3 has 11 amino acids.

This clonotype came up many times. CDR3 in DNA: TGTGCCAGTAGGGGACAGCGGGTCACTGAAGCTTTCTTT. This gives the protein CASRGQRVTEAFF. The rearrangement links TRBV19 to TRBJ1-1; TRBD1 matches 7 bases. Germline V gene lookup returns CDR1 LNHDA and CDR2 SQIVND (reference sequence). The V gene end was trimmed by 6 bases and the J gene end by 4 bases; junction bases not matched to a gene: 5. The CDR3 sequence is 13 residues long.

This clonotype was counted only a few times. V and J are TRBV20-1 and TRBJ2-7; 8 bases fit TRBD2. From germline, CDR1 is DFQATT and CDR2 SNEGSKA (reference sequence). The CDR3 loop spans 13 amino acids. V lost 6 bases and J lost 5; bases outside the gene matches: 9. CDR3: CSADILAANEQYF. CDR3 nucleotides: TGCAGTGCCGACATACTAGCGGCTAACGAGCAGTACTTC.

For this clonotype: A read error may be the cause here, since a much bigger clone is one base away. The genes are TRBV19 and TRBJ2-7, with TRBD2 matching over 8 bases. Germline CDR1 and CDR2: LNHDA and SQIVND (reference sequence). The CDR3 is 14 amino acids. The V and J ends lost 6 bases and 9 bases, in that order; junction bases with no gene match: 13. CDR3 region: CASSPGWAGGGQYF. In nucleotides, the CDR3 is TGTGCCAGTAGCCCTGGGTGGGCCGGGGGGGGGCAGTACTTC.

This chain connects TRBV19 to TRBJ1-6; possibly TRBD1 for D (5 bases). The CDR3 is 15 residues long. V lost 4 bases and J lost 5, with 12 bases in between. Germline CDR1 and CDR2: LNHDA and SQIVND (reference sequence). This CDR3 is CASSSRDLHNSPLHF. For the CDR3, the DNA is TGTGCCAGTAGTAGCCGGGACCTCCATAATTCACCCCTCCACTTT.

Many counts were recorded for this clonotype. The chain links TRBV12-3 or TRBV12-4 to TRBJ2-7, with 8 bases identical to TRBD1. The trim removed 5 bases at V and 3 bases at J, leaving 6 bases unmatched. The CDR3 covers 14 residues. The CDR3 nucleotides are TGTGCCAGCAGTACGGGACAGGAGTTCTACGAGCAGTACTTC. It codes for CASSTGQEFYEQYF.

This clonotype was seen repeatedly, ten times or more. The V and J genes are TRBV6-1 and TRBJ1-4; TRBD1 agrees at 8 bases. The CDR3 is 14 amino acids. Germline V gene lookup returns CDR1 MNHNS and CDR2 SASEGT. V gave up 5 bases and J gave up 5 bases; unmatched junction bases: 4. Here the CDR3 reads CASSTGTGNEKLFF. As DNA, the CDR3 is TGTGCCAGCAGTACCGGGACAGGCAATGAAAAACTGTTTTTT.

This chain joins TRBV5-6 and TRBJ2-5; D unclear. Germline values: CDR1 SGHDT, CDR2 YYEEEE. V was shortened by 4 bases and J by 9 bases, with 16 bases between the two germline ends. CDR3 length equals 13 residues. In DNA form, the CDR3 reads TGTGCCAGCAGCCGTGGGGTCAATCAGCCCCAGTACTTC. Its translation is CASSRGVNQPQYF.

This clonotype has a count of ten or more. The chain couples TRBV13 to TRBJ2-7, with D possibly matching TRBD1 (5 bases). CDR1 and CDR2 from the germline V gene are PRHDT and FYEKMQ (reference sequence). CDR3 length: 14 residues. Trimming left V 5 bases short and J 1 base short, with 12 bases between. CDR3 amino acids: CASSNRQRSYEQYF. CDR3 DNA sequence: TGTGCCAGCAGCAACAGACAGAGGTCCTACGAGCAGTACTTC.

This clonotype occurred many times. The chain combines TRBV3-1 with TRBJ2-5; 9 bases map to TRBD2. The length of the CDR3 is 16 residues. Germline V gives CDR1 LGHDT, CDR2 YNNKEL (reference sequence). V shed 1 base and J 3 bases; nucleotides not matched to a gene: 6. For the CDR3, the DNA is TGTGCCAGCAGCCAAGGAAGGGGACTAGCAAAAGAGACCCAGTACTTC. As protein: CASSQGRGLAKETQYF.

The V gene is TRBV7-9, the J gene TRBJ1-1; D call uncertain. The CDR3 is made up of 15 amino acids. With 4 bases removed from V and 1 base from J, the gap between germline ends came to 13 bases. Germline CDR1 SEHNR, CDR2 FQNEAQ (reference sequence). The CDR3 is CASSYARVQNTEAFF. The CDR3 coding sequence is TGTGCCAGCAGCTATGCCCGGGTGCAGAACACTGAAGCTTTCTTT.

The rearrangement links TRBV7-3 to TRBJ2-3; maybe TRBD1 (6 bases). CDR1 SGHTA and CDR2 FQGTGA come from the germline V gene. Deletions cut 3 bases from V and 2 bases from J, with 21 bases between. The CDR3 is made up of 18 amino acids. The CDR3 DNA reads TGTGCCAGCAGCTTCTGGCCCCCAGGGGCGGGTTCCACAGATACGCAGTATTTT. Translated: CASSFWPPGAGSTDTQYF. Based on the CDR3 plus reference TRBV7-3 and TRBJ2-3, the full variable domain is GAGVSQTPSNKVTEKGKYVELRCDPISGHTALYWYRQSLGQGPEFLIYFQGTGAADDSGLPNDRFFAVRPEGSVSTLKIQRTERGDSAVYLCASSFWPPGAGSTDTQYFGPGTRLTVL.

As to this clonotype: A much larger clone lies a single base off, so this may be a read error. This chain connects TRBV2 to TRBJ1-5; tentative D call: TRBD1 (5 bases). This CDR3 has 13 residues. Germline loops: CDR1 SNHLY, CDR2 FYNNEI. The CDR3 bases are TGTGCCATCAGTTACTCAGGGAGCCAGCCCCAGCATTTT. Translated, it gives CAISYSGSQPQHF.

This chain links TRBV7-8 with TRBJ2-5; TRBD1 might be the D (7 bases). The CDR3 runs 15 residues. Per germline, CDR1 SGHVS and CDR2 FQNEAQ. Trimming took off 0 bases at V and 5 bases at J, with 13 bases between the two ends. CDR3 region: CASSLALQGGETQYF. For the CDR3, the DNA is TGTGCCAGCAGCTTAGCGCTCCAGGGGGGTGAGACCCAGTACTTC.

In this sample, this clonotype turned up many times. V gene TRBV7-9 combines with J gene TRBJ2-7, with 8 bases identical to TRBD1. Unmatched junction bases numbered 3, after V lost 6 bases and J lost 5 bases. From germline, CDR1 is SEHNR and CDR2 FQNEAQ (reference sequence). The CDR3 runs 12 residues. The CDR3 sequence: CASSKDRDEQYF. The CDR3 DNA follows: TGTGCCAGCAGTAAGGACAGGGACGAGCAGTACTTC. The full variable domain, rest sourced from reference TRBV7-9 and TRBJ2-7, is DTGVSQNPRHKITKRGQNVTFRCDPISEHNRLYWYRQTLGQGPEFLTYFQNEAQLEKSRLLSDRFSAERPKGSFSTLEIQRTEQGDSAMYLCASSKDRDEQYFGPGTRLTVT.

A few counts support this clonotype. Because it lacks the conserved phenylalanine or tryptophan at the end, this CDR3 is likely a read error. Because the CDR3's place on the DNA is in doubt, the DNA is left out and the CDR3 is given as listed by TCRdb. The CDR3 loop is CASSLGRKGGTS. The chain links TRBV7-2 to TRBJ2-6; TRBD2, the table's D call, was not compared with the DNA. The CDR3 spans 12 amino acids, including both terminal residues. CDR1 and CDR2 (germline): SGHTA, FQGNSA.

This clonotype was seen ten or more times. The gene calls are TRBV12-3 or TRBV12-4 and TRBJ2-7; maybe TRBD1 (5 bases). Between the trimmed V and J ends, which lost 6 bases and 4 bases, there was a span of 13 bases. This CDR3 is built from 13 residues. This CDR3 is CASSLQGKYEQYF. In DNA, the CDR3 is TGTGCCAGCAGCCTCCAGGGAAAGTACGAGCAGTACTTC.

This clonotype appeared a few times. The rearrangement links TRBV7-2 to TRBJ2-1; the D is unclear. In germline, CDR1 is SGHTA, CDR2 FQGNSA. The CDR3 is made up of 12 amino acids. The V and J ends lost 3 bases and 9 bases respectively, with 9 bases between them. The CDR3 nucleotides read TGTGCCAGCAGCTTGGCCGTCGGTGAGCAGTTCTTC. Translated: CASSLAVGEQFF.